Each of the 11 T cell receptor beta chains below was sequenced from the same sample in a study of OX40 agonist ivuxolimab in advanced cancers. Libraries were prepared through the immunoSEQ multiplex PCR assay. This immuneACCESS table, as held by TCRdb, lists in-frame sequences with V and J called but not all clones. Of the missing ones, under half trace to an unresolved V gene in checked studies; the others have no known cause. Across this sample there are under 45,000 clones, with over 60% seen only once. Nearly 20% of the sample rests with the top ten. Sequencing was performed on CD4+ or CD8+ T cells sorted from blood, taken in a trial of the OX40 agonist ivuxolimab. All receptors come from an adult with an advanced solid tumor such as melanoma, head and neck, liver or kidney cancer.

This sequence joins TRBV2 and TRBJ1-1, with D possibly matching TRBD1 (5 bases). The ends were cut back, 5 bases at V and 4 bases at J, with 14 bases in the middle. The length of the CDR3 is 14 residues. CDR1 is SNHLY and CDR2 is FYNNEI in the germline V gene. As DNA, the CDR3 is TGTGCCAGCAGTTGGACGGGGGAGTTCACTGAAGCTTTCTTT. Amino acids: CASSWTGEFTEAFF.

The gene calls are TRBV9 and TRBJ2-2; 9 bases match TRBD2. V was pared by 0 bases and J by 5 bases, with 8 bases of the junction left unmatched. Germline CDR1 reads SGDLS; CDR2 reads YYNGEE. The CDR3 totals 17 residues. The CDR3 DNA reads TGTGCCAGCAGCGTAGGAGGCGGGGGGGTTACTACCGGGGAGCTGTTTTTT. Its protein is CASSVGGGGVTTGELFF.

The chain is built from TRBV30 and TRBJ2-7, with TRBD2 identical over 7 bases. There are 13 residues in the CDR3. V trimming: 2 bases; J trimming: 2 bases; junction bases outside the gene matches: 3. Looked up from germline, CDR1 is GTSNPN and CDR2 is SVGIG (reference sequence). This CDR3 reads CAWSIRGAYEQYF. DNA for the CDR3: TGTGCCTGGAGTATCCGGGGGGCCTACGAGCAGTACTTC.

The rearrangement uses TRBV9 and TRBJ2-3, with D perhaps given as TRBD1 or TRBD2 (5 bases each). Looked up from germline, CDR1 is SGDLS and CDR2 is YYNGEE. V lost 2 bases to trimming and J lost 3 bases, with 16 bases between them. The CDR3 totals 16 residues. This chain's CDR3 is CASSVNRGERTDTQYF. The CDR3 DNA reads as TGTGCCAGCAGCGTTAACAGAGGGGAAAGGACAGATACGCAGTATTTT.

The V and J genes are TRBV5-1 and TRBJ1-3; D is possibly TRBD1 (6 bases). Germline-derived CDR1 and CDR2 are SGHRS and YFSETQ. V gave up 4 bases and J gave up 2 bases, with 10 bases separating them. There are 14 residues in the CDR3. The CDR3 reads CASSPGTPGNTIYF. In nucleotides, the CDR3 is TGCGCCAGCAGCCCCGGGACACCTGGAAACACCATATATTTT.

The chain has TRBV5-1 and TRBJ1-3, with a possible D match to TRBD1 (5 bases). V was cut by 3 bases and J by 0 bases, with 16 bases left in between. This CDR3 contains 17 residues. The germline gives CDR1 SGHRS, CDR2 YFSETQ. CDR3 DNA sequence: TGCGCCAGCAGCTCCCCGCAAGGGGACTTCTCTGGAAACACCATATATTTT. It yields the protein CASSSPQGDFSGNTIYF.

This sequence joins TRBV5-6 and TRBJ1-2; possible D gene TRBD1, 5 bases. V shed 2 bases and J shed 6 bases, with 8 bases lying between them. Germline loops: CDR1 SGHDT, CDR2 YYEEEE. The CDR3 loop spans 12 amino acids. The CDR3 here is CASSFSGNGYTF. The CDR3 DNA reads TGTGCCAGCAGCTTCTCAGGGAATGGCTACACCTTC.

The J gene is TRBJ2-5, the V gene TRBV2; D may be TRBD2 (7 bases). Germline CDR1 and CDR2: SNHLY and FYNNEI. V lost 3 bases and J lost 5, with 10 bases in between. The CDR3 is made up of 13 amino acids. The CDR3 region has the DNA TGTGCCAGCAGTGACGGGGGGCCGGAGACCCAGTACTTC. It yields the protein CASSDGGPETQYF.

This clone was found once. This chain links TRBV29-1 with TRBJ2-7; D perhaps matches TRBD2 (7 bases). V gave up 0 bases and J gave up 3 bases, with 12 bases separating them. CDR1 and CDR2 from the germline V gene are SQVTM and ANQGSEA. The CDR3 sequence is 14 residues long. The CDR3 coding sequence is TGCAGCGTTGAAGATAAAAGGGGGGGCTACGAGCAGTACTTC. Amino acids: CSVEDKRGGYEQYF.

The V gene is TRBV7-2, the J gene TRBJ2-5; 7 nucleotides align to TRBD1. From germline, CDR1 is SGHTA and CDR2 FQGNSA. Trimming took 5 bases from V and 2 from J; bases not matched to a gene: 8. The CDR3 consists of 15 residues. CDR3 amino acids: CASSKGQTKQETQYF. For the CDR3, the DNA is TGTGCCAGCAGCAAGGGACAGACGAAACAAGAGACCCAGTACTTC.

The V call is TRBV25-1, the J call TRBJ2-5; D may be TRBD1 or TRBD2 (5 bases each). The CDR3 is 16 amino acids. CDR1 is MGHDK, CDR2 SYGVNS, per germline. Trimming stripped 4 bases from V and 5 bases from J, with 20 bases between. CDR3 sequence (DNA): TGTGCCAGCAGTGTATCCGGGACCACCCACGGGGAGACCCAGTACTTC. Its protein is CASSVSGTTHGETQYF.